This TCR beta chain was captured by sequencing in a study of CD8 T cells in ankylosing spondylitis. One entry per CDR3 protein, called by TCRdb with MiXCR from the 5' RACE reads. Of 200,000 to 300,000 distinct CDR3 sequences in the sample, 8% to 11% are singletons; the top ten hold about 2.5%. Of note for this clonotype: The target antigen is unknown.

Regarding the study as a whole: A motif of 7 or 8 highly homologous TCR beta variants was seen as apparently characteristic of ankylosing spondylitis blood.

Per the germline V gene, CDR1 is LGHDT and CDR2 is YNNKEL (reference sequence). CDR3 length: 14 amino acids. The V and J ends lost 3 bases and 4 bases respectively, with 13 bases between them. The chain couples TRBV3-1 to TRBJ2-7; a possible D gene is TRBD1 (7 bases). Sample: blood, either unsorted or a sorted T cell fraction (not recorded which). This TCR was recovered from a male donor with ankylosing spondylitis or in good health (not recorded which). The CDR3 DNA is TGTGCCAGCAGCCACGCAGGGGGGACGTACGAGCAGTACTTC. Its protein product is CASSHAGGTYEQYF.